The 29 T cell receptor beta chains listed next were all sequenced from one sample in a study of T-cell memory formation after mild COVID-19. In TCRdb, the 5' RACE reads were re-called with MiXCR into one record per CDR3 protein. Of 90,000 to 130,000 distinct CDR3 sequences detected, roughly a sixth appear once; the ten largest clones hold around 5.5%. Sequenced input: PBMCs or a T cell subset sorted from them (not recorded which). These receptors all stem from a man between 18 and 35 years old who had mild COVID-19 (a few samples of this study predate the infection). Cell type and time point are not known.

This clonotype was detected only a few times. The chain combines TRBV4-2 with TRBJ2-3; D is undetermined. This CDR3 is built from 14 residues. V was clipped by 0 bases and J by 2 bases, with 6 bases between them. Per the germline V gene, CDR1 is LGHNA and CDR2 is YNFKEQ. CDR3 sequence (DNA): TGTGCCAGCAGCCAAGAGAGGTTCACAGATACGCAGTATTTT. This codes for CASSQERFTDTQYF.

In nucleotides, the CDR3 is TGTGCCAGCACCCCGGCGGGGTATTACAATCAGCCCCAGCATTTT. Amino acid sequence: CASTPAGYYNQPQHF. The rearrangement joins TRBV6-6 to TRBJ1-5; D remains unclear. The CDR3 runs 15 residues. Germline CDR1 reads MNHNY; CDR2 reads SVGAGI (reference sequence). V was pared by 7 bases and J by 3 bases, with 16 bases between.

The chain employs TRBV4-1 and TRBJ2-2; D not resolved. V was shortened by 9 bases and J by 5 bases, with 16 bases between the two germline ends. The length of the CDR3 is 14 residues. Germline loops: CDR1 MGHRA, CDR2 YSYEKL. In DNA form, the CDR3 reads TGCGCCAGTGGAGAACGAACGAGAACCGGGGAGCTGTTTTTT. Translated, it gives CASGERTRTGELFF.

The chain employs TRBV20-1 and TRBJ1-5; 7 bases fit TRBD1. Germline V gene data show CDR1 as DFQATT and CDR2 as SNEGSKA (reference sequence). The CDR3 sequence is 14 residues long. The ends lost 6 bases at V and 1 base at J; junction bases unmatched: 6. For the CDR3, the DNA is TGCAGTGCATTGGGACAGCCAAGCAATCAGCCCCAGCATTTT. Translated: CSALGQPSNQPQHF.

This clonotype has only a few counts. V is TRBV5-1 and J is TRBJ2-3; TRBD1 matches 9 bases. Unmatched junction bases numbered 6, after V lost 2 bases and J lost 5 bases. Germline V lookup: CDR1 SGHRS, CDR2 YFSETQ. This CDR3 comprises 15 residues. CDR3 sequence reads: CASSLARTGVDTQYF. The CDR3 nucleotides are TGCGCCAGCAGCTTAGCCCGGACAGGGGTAGATACGCAGTATTTT.

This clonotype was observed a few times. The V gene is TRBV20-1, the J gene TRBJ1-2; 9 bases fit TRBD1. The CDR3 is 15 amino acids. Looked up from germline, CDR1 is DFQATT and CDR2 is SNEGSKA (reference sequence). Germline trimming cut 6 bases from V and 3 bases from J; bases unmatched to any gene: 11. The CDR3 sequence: CSAAPGQGPYYGYTF. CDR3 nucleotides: TGCAGTGCCGCTCCGGGACAGGGTCCTTACTATGGCTACACCTTC.

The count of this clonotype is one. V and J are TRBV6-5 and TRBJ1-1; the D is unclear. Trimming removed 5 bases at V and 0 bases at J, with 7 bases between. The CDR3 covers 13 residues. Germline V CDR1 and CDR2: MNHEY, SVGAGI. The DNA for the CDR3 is TGTGCCAGCAGTCCCGCCGTGAACACTGAAGCTTTCTTT. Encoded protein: CASSPAVNTEAFF.

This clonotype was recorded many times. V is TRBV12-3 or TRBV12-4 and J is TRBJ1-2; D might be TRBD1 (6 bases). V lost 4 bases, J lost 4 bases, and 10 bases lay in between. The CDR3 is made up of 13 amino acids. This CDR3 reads CASSSTGSYGYTF. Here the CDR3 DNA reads TGTGCCAGCAGTTCGACAGGTTCCTATGGCTACACCTTC.

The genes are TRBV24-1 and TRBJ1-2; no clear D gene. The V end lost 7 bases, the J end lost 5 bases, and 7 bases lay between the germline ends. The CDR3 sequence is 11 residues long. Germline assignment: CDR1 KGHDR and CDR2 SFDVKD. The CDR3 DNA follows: TGTGCCACCAGGGGCGAGTATGGCTACACCTTC. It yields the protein CATRGEYGYTF.

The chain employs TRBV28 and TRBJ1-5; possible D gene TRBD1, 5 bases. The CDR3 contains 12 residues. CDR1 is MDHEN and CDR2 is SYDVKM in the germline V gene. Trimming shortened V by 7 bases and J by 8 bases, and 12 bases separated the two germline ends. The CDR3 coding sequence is TGTGCCAGCACCCAAGCGGGGGAGCCCCAGCATTTT. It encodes CASTQAGEPQHF.

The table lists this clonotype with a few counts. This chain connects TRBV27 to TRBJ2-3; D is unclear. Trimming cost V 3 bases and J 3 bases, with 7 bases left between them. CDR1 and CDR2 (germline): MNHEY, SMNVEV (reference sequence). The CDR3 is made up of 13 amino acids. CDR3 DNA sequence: TGTGCCAGCAGTTTGAAATGGACAGATACGCAGTATTTT. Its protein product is CASSLKWTDTQYF.

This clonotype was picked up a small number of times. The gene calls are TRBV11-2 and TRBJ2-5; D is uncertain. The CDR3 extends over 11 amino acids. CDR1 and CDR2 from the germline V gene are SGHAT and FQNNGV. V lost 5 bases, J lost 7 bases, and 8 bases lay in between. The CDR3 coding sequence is TGTGCCAGCAGCCCCTACGGGACCCAGTACTTC. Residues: CASSPYGTQYF.

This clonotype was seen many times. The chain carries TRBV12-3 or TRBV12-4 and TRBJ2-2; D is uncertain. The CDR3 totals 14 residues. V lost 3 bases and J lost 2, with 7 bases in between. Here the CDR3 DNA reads TGTGCCAGCAGTTTCCAGAAAAACACCGGGGAGCTGTTTTTT. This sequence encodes CASSFQKNTGELFF.

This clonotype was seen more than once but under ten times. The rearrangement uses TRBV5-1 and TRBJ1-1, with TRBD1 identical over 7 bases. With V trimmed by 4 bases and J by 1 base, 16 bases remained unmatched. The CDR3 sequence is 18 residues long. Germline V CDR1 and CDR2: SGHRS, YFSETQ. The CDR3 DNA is TGCGCCAGCAGCCCCAAGACAGGGACGTTTTTCAAGAACACTGAAGCTTTCTTT. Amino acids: CASSPKTGTFFKNTEAFF.

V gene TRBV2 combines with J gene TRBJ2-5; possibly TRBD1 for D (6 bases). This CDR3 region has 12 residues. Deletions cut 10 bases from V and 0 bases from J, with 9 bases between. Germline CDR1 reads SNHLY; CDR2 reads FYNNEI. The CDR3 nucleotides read TGTGCCAACCGGGACAACCAAGAGACCCAGTACTTC. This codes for CANRDNQETQYF.

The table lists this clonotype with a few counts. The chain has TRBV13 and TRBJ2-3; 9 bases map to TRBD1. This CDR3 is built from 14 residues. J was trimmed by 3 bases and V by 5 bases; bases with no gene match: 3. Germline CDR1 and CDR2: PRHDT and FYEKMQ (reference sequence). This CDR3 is CASSQGQGTDTQYF. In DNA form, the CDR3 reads TGTGCCAGCAGCCAGGGACAGGGAACAGATACGCAGTATTTT.

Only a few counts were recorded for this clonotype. The CDR3 spells CASSQASGREASETQYF. The CDR3 DNA reads as TGTGCCAGCAGCCAAGCTTCGGGCAGGGAGGCTTCAGAGACCCAGTACTTC. The chain recombines TRBV3-1 with TRBJ2-5, with D possibly TRBD2 on 6 matching bases. Trimming took off 1 base at V and 4 bases at J, with 19 bases between the two ends. CDR3 length equals 17 residues. Germline assignment: CDR1 LGHDT and CDR2 YNNKEL (reference sequence).

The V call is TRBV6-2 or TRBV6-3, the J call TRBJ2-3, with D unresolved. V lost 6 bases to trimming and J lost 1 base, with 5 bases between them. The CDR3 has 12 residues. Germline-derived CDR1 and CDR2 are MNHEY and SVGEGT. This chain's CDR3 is CASRKGTDTQYF. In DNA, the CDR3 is TGTGCCAGCAGGAAAGGCACAGATACGCAGTATTTT.

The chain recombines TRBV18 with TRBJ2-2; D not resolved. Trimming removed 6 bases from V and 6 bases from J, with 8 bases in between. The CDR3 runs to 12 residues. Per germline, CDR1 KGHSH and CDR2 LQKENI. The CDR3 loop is CASSSYSGELFF. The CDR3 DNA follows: TGTGCCAGCTCCTCTTACTCCGGGGAGCTGTTTTTT. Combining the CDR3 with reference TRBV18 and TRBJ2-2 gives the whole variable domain NAGVMQNPRHLVRRRGQEARLRCSPMKGHSHVYWYRQLPEEGLKFMVYLQKENIIDESGMPKERFSAEFPKEGPSILRIQQVVRGDSAAYFCASSSYSGELFFGEGSRLTVL.

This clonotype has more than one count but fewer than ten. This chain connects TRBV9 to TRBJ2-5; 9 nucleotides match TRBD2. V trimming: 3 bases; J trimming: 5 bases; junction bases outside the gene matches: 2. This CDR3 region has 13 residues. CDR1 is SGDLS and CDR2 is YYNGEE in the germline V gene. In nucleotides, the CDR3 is TGTGCCAGCAGCGCTAGCGGGGCGGAGACCCAGTACTTC. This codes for CASSASGAETQYF.

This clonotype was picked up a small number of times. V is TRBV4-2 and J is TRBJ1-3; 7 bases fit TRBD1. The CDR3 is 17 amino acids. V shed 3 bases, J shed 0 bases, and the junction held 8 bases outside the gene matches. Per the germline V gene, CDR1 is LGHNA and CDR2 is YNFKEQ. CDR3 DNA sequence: TGTGCCAGCAGCCAGGATCCGGGACAGAGCTCTGGAAACACCATATATTTT. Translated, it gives CASSQDPGQSSGNTIYF.

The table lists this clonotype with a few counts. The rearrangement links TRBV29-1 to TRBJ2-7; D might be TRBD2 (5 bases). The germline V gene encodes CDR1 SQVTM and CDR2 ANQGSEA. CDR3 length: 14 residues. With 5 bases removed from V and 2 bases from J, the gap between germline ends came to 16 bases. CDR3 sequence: CSVFNLLAPYEQYF. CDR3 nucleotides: TGCAGCGTTTTTAATCTCCTAGCCCCCTACGAGCAGTACTTC.

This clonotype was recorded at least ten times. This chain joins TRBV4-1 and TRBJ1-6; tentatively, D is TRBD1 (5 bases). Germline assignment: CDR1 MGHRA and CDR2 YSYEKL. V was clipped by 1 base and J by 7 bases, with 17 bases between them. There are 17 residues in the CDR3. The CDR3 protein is CASSQARLGAGNSPLHF. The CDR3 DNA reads TGCGCCAGCAGCCAAGCTAGATTAGGGGCGGGAAATTCACCCCTCCACTTT.

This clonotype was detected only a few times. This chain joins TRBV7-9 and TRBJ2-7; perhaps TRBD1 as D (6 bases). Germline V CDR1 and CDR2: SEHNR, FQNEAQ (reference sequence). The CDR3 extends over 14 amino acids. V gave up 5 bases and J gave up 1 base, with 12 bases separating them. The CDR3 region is CASSSSGTSYEQYF. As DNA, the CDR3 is TGTGCCAGCAGCAGCTCCGGGACATCCTACGAGCAGTACTTC.

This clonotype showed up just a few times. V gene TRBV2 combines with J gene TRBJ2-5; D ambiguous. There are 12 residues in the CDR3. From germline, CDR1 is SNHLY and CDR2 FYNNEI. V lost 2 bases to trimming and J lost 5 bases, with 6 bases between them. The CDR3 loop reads CASSELEETQYF. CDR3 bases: TGTGCCAGCAGTGAATTAGAGGAGACCCAGTACTTC. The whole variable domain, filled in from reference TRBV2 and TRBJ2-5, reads EPEVTQTPSHQVTQMGQEVILRCVPISNHLYFYWYRQILGQKVEFLVSFYNNEISEKSEIFDDQFSVERPDGSNFTLKIRSTKLEDSAMYFCASSELEETQYFGPGTRLLVL.

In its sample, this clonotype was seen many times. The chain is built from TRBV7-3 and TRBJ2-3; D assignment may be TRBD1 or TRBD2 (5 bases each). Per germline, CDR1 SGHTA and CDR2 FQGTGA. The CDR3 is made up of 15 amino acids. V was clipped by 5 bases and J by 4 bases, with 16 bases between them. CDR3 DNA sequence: TGTGCCAGCAGCGCTAATTCCTTGGGGGCAGATACGCAGTATTTT. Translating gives CASSANSLGADTQYF.

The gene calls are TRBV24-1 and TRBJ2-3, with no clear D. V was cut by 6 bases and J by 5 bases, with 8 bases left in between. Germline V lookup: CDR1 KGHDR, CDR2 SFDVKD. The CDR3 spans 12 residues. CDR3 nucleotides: TGTGCCACCAGTAACCCTGGAGATACGCAGTATTTT. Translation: CATSNPGDTQYF.

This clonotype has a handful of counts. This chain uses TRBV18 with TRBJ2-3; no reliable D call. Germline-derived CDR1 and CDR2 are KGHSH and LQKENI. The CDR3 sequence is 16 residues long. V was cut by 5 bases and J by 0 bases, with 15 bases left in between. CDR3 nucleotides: TGTGCCAGCTCAGCCCTGTGGGCACAAAGCACAGATACGCAGTATTTT. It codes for CASSALWAQSTDTQYF.

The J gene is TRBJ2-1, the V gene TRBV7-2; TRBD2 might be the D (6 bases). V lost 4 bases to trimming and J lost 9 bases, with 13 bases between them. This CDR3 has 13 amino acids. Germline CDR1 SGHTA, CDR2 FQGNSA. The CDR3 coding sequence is TGTGCCAGCAGCTCCGGAGGGTTTCTTGAGCAGTTCTTC. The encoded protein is CASSSGGFLEQFF.